This T cell receptor beta chain was identified during a study of control samples from healthy donors and cancer patients. Profiled with immunoSEQ multiplex PCR; TCRdb holds only in-frame clones, not every one. Recorded for this sample: roughly 190,000 clones. The CDR3 covers 15 residues. V was pared by 0 bases and J by 2 bases, with 13 bases between. Germline CDR1 and CDR2: GTSNPN and SVGIG (reference sequence). The chain couples TRBV30 to TRBJ1-2; no reliable D call. The sequence came from a woman between 25 and 40 years old in good health. The sample taken for sequencing was blood. The CDR3 sequence: CAWSVHERPNYGYTF. The CDR3 nucleotides are TGTGCCTGGAGTGTACATGAGAGGCCCAACTATGGCTACACCTTC.